The source of this T cell receptor beta chain is a study of T cells expressing NK-cell markers. From germline, CDR1 is SGDLS and CDR2 YYNGEE. This CDR3 is 17 amino acids long. Libraries used 5'RACE template switching adding universal primer site and UMIs. TCRdb re-called the 5' RACE reads and shows each CDR3 protein once, DNA omitted. The table counts 350,000 to 500,000 distinct CDR3 sequences; roughly 7.2% lies in the top ten. Regarding the study as a whole: HCMV specificity of the expanded NKG2C+ T cell clones was not established.

Turning to this clonotype: Antigen unknown.

Source material: blood T cells: a sorted CD56 or NKG2C T cell subset, CD4+ or CD8+ T cells, or bulk PBMC T cells (not recorded which). The receptor's source is a woman between 18 and 70 years old in good health. V gene TRBV9 combines with J gene TRBJ2-1; without DNA, the TCRdb call of TRBD2 cannot be checked. Here the CDR3 reads CASSVDGGGTSYNEQFF.